Only a few counts were recorded for the clone carrying this T cell receptor beta chain. CDR1 and CDR2 (germline): LGHNT, FRNRAP. CDR3 length: 16 amino acids. Trimming cost V 2 bases and J 4 bases; bases outside gene matches: 8. These data belong to a study of blood T cell repertoires in COVID-19. The overall study: Donors in the United States, Italy and Spain gave samples during acute or convalescent COVID-19. The analysed material was cDNA or gDNA that came from T cells, B-cell-depleted T cells, or PBMCs.

Authors' methods: Amplified reference gene primers provided the basis for estimating nucleated cell counts. Sequenced by immunoSEQ multiplex PCR; TCRdb stores in-frame clones only, minus some. From that table come the V and J calls and clone size; the DNA was used to work out D and trimming. Among around 300,000 clones listed, approximately 82% were seen once. Material: peripheral blood. The TCR was taken from a man aged 25 to 45 with active or convalescent COVID-19. This chain joins TRBV12-5 and TRBJ2-1, with 7 positions matching TRBD1. CDR3 in DNA: TGTGCTAGTGGTTTGTCGTCAACAGGGGCTTACAATGAGCAGTTCTTC. Encoded protein: CASGLSSTGAYNEQFF. Based on the CDR3 plus reference TRBV12-5 and TRBJ2-1, the full variable domain is DARVTQTPRHKVTEMGQEVTMRCQPILGHNTVFWYRQTMMQGLELLAYFRNRAPLDDSGMPKDRFSAEMPDATLATLKIQPSEPRDSAVYFCASGLSSTGAYNEQFFGPGTRLTVL.